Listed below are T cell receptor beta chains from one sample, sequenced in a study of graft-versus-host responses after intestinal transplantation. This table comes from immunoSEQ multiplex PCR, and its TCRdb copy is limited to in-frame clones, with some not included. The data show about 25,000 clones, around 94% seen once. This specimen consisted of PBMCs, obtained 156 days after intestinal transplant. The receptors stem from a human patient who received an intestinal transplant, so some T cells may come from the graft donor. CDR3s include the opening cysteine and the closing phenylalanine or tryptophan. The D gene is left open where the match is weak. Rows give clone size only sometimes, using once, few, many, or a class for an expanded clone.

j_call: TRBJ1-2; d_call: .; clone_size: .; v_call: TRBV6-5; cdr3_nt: TGTGCCAGCACGTCGGACAGTTTTACCTATGGCTACACCTTC; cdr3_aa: CASTSDSFTYGYTF
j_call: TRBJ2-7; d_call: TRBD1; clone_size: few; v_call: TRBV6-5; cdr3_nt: TGTGCCAGCAGTTACCGGACAGGGGGGAGCTACGAGCAGTACTTC; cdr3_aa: CASSYRTGGSYEQYF
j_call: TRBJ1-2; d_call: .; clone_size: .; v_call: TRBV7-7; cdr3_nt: TGTGCCAGCAGCTGCATAGGTAAGTGCCGAAAGACCTATGGCCGAAAGACCTATGGCTACACCTTC; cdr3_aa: CASSCIGKCRKTYGRKTYGYTF
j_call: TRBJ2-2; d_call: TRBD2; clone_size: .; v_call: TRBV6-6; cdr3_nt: TGTGCCACCCCCTCTACTAGCGGTATCGGGAGGGGGGAGCTGTTTTTT; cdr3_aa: CATPSTSGIGRGELFF
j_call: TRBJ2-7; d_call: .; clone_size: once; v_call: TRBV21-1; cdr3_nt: TGTGCCAGCAGCAAAGCTACCAACAGATCCTACGAGCAGTACTTC; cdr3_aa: CASSKATNRSYEQYF
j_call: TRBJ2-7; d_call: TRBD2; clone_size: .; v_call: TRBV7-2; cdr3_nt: TGTGCCAGCAGCGCCACTAGCGGCTCCTACGAGCAGTACTTC; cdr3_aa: CASSATSGSYEQYF
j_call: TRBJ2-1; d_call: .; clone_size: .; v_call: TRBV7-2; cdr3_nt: TGTGCCAGCAGCTTAGAGGCTAGCTACTACAATGAGCAGTTCTTC; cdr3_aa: CASSLEASYYNEQFF
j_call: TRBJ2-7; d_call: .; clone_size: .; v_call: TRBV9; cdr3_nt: TGTGCCAGCAGCAGGACGGACAGCGAGCAGTACTTC; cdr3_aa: CASSRTDSEQYF
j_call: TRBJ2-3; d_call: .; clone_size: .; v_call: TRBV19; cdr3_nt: TGTGCCAGTAGGGCGTGGGGGGACGGGTTTAATTCAGATACGCAGTATTTT; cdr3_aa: CASRAWGDGFNSDTQYF
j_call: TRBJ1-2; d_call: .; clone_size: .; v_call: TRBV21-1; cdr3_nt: TGTGCCAGCAGTTCCCCGGGACAGGGTTTGTTCCCTCACGGGACGGATGGCTACACCTTC; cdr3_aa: CASSSPGQGLFPHGTDGYTF
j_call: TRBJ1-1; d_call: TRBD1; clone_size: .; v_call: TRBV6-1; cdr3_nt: TGTGCCAGCAAGACAGGGGCGCTGGAAGCTTTCTTT; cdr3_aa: CASKTGALEAFF
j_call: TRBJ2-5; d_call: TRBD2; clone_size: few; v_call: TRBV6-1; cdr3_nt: TGTGCCAGCAGTGAAGCGGGGGGGGAGGAGACCCAGTACTTC; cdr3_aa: CASSEAGGEETQYF
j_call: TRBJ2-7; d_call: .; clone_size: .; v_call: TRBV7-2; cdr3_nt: TGTGCCAGCAGCCCAGAAAGTTTTCGGGACTACGAGCAGTACTTC; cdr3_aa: CASSPESFRDYEQYF
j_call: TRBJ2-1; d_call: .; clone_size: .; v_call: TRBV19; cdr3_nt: TGTGCCAGTAGTATACGGGCCTCCTACAATGAGCAGTTCTTC; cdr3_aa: CASSIRASYNEQFF
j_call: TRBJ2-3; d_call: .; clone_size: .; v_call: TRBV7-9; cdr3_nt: TGTGCCAGCAGCTTAGAGGAGGATACGCAGTATTTT; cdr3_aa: CASSLEEDTQYF
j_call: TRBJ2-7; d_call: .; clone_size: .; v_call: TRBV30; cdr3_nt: TGTGCCCTAGGTTTAGTAGGGACAACCTACGAGCAGTACTTC; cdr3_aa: CALGLVGTTYEQYF
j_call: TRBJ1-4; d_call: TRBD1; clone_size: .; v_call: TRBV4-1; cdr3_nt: TGCGCCAGCAGCCACCAGGGGGGAGCTAATGAAAAACTGTTTTTT; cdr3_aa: CASSHQGGANEKLFF
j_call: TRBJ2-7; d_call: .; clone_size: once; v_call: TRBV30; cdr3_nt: TGTGCCTGGAGTGACACAGACTACGAGCAGTACTTC; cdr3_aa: CAWSDTDYEQYF
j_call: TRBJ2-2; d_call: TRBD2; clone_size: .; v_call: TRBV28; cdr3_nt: TGTGCCAGCAGTTCCCTAGCGGGGGGGCCTCGGACCGGGGAGCTGTTTTTT; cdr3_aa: CASSSLAGGPRTGELFF
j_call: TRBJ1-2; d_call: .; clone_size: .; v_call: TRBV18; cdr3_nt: TGTGCCAGCTCCTTGTGGGTTTATGGCTACACCTTC; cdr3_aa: CASSLWVYGYTF
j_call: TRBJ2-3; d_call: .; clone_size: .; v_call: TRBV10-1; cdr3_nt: TGCGCCAGCAGTGAGTCGAAGGGCAGGGTGGATACGCAGTATTTT; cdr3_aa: CASSESKGRVDTQYF
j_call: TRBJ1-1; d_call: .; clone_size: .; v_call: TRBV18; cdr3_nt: TGTGCCAGCTCACCAAGCCAGGGGTCGACTGAAGCTTTCTTT; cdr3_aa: CASSPSQGSTEAFF
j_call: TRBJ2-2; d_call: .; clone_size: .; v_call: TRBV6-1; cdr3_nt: TGTGCCAGCAGTGAATCTGGGACCGGGGAGCTGTTTTTT; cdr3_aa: CASSESGTGELFF
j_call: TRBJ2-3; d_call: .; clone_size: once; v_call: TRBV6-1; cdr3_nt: TGTGCCAGCAGTGATACACGGTGGAGCACAGATACGCAGTATTTT; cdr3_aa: CASSDTRWSTDTQYF
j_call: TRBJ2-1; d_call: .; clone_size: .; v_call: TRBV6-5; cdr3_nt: TGTGCCAGCAGTTATGCGGCAAGCTCCTACAATGAGCAGTTCTTC; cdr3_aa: CASSYAASSYNEQFF
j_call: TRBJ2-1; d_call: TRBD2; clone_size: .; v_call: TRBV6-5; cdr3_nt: TGTGCCAGCAGTTACTTCGGACTAGCGGGAGTTGGCGAGCAGTTCTTC; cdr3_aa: CASSYFGLAGVGEQFF
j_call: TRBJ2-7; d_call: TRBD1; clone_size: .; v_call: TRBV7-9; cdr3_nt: TGTGCCAGCAGCTTACCAGGGGGCTACGAGCAGTACTTC; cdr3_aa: CASSLPGGYEQYF
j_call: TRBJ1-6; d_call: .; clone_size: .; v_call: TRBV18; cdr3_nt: TGTGCCAGCTCACGGGGAGGGGGCTATAATTCACCCCTCCACTTT; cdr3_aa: CASSRGGGYNSPLHF
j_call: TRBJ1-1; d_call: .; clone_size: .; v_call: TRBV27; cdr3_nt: TGTGCCAGCAGTCTATCAGCGAACACTGAAGCTTTCTTT; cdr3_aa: CASSLSANTEAFF
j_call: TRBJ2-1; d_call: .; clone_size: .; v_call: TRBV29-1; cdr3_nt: TGCAGCGTTGAGTACCTAGATGATGAGCAGTTCTTC; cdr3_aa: CSVEYLDDEQFF
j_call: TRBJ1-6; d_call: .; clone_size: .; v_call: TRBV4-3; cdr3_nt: TGCGCCAGCAGCCAAGATTATAACAGGAGGAATTCACCCCTCCACTTT; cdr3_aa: CASSQDYNRRNSPLHF
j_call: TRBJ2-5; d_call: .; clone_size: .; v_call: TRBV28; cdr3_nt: TGTGCCAGCAGTCCAGCCTTCAGGGAAGCGGACCAAGAGACCCAGTACTTC; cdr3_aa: CASSPAFREADQETQYF
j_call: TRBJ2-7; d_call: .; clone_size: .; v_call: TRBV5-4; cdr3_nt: TGTGCCAGCAGCTTCGACCCCTACGAGCAGTACTTC; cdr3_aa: CASSFDPYEQYF
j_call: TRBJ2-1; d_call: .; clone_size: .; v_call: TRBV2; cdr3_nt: TGTGCCAGCAGATTAAGTGAGCAGTTCTTC; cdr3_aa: CASRLSEQFF
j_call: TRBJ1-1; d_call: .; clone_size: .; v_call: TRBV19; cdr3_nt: TGTGCCAGTACCCCGGGAAACACTGAAGCTTTCTTT; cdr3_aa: CASTPGNTEAFF
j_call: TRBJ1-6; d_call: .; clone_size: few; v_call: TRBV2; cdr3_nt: TGTGCCAGCAGTGAAGCTTGGAATTCACCCCTCCACTTT; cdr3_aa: CASSEAWNSPLHF
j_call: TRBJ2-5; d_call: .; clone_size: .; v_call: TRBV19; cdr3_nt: TGTGCCAGTAGTACTTACGGTAGAGAGACCCAGTACTTC; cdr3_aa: CASSTYGRETQYF
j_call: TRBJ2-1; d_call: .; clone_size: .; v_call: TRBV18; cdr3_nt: TGTGCCAGCTCACGCACCGCCGGGAGCTCCTACAATGAGCAGTTCTTC; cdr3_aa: CASSRTAGSSYNEQFF
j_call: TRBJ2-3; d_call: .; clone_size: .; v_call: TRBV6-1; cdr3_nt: TGTGCCAGCAGCCTCACCACAGATACGCAGTATTTT; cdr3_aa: CASSLTTDTQYF
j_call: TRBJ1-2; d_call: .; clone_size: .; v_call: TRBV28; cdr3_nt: TGTGCCAGCAGCGGGGGGCATGCTAACTATGGCTACACCTTC; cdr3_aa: CASSGGHANYGYTF
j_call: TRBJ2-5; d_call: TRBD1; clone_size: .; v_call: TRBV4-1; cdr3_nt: TGCGCCAGCAGCCCGCGGACAGGGACCGTAACGACCCAAGAGACCCAGTACTTC; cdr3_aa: CASSPRTGTVTTQETQYF
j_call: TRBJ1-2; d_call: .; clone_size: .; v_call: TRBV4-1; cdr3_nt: TGCGCCAGCAGCCAAGAACGTCAGGCCAGGCGGTCTGGCTACACCTTC; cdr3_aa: CASSQERQARRSGYTF